A single sample is the source of the 16 T cell receptor beta chains below, sequenced in a study of blood T cells in healthy people across ages. Then a second PCR, running about 6 to 12 cycles, was carried out with a sample-barcoded 5' primer and a J-beta primer mix. Each CDR3 protein is one row after TCRdb ran MiXCR on the 5' RACE reads. The table has more than 500,000 distinct CDR3 sequences, 27% seen once. The same sample was also used in a study of T cells of mothers and their children.

What was sequenced was blood. The receptors originated from a boy younger than 10 in good health.

This clonotype was detected only a few times. This sequence joins TRBV11-2 and TRBJ2-7, with TRBD1 as a possible D gene (5 bases). Trimming removed 5 bases at V and 0 bases at J, with 11 bases between. Germline V gene data show CDR1 as SGHAT and CDR2 as FQNNGV. This CDR3 has 14 amino acids. The CDR3 is CASSLRGVSYEQYF. The CDR3 DNA sequence: TGTGCCAGCAGCCTTAGGGGCGTCTCCTACGAGCAGTACTTC.

CDR3 protein: CASSLRHDTQYF. For the CDR3, the DNA is TGTGCCAGCAGCTTGCGTCATGATACGCAGTATTTT. V gene TRBV7-9 combines with J gene TRBJ2-3; no reliable D call. The ends were cut back, 3 bases at V and 6 bases at J, with 7 bases in the middle. This CDR3 contains 12 residues. Germline CDR1 SEHNR, CDR2 FQNEAQ (reference sequence).

This clonotype was observed at least ten times. The rearrangement joins TRBV20-1 to TRBJ1-4; D gene uncertain. The V end was cut by 6 bases, the J end by 5 bases, with 10 bases between. CDR3 size: 12 residues. CDR1 is DFQATT, CDR2 SNEGSKA, per germline (reference sequence). DNA for the CDR3: TGCAGTGCAAAGTCGGGAAATGAAAAACTGTTTTTT. Protein: CSAKSGNEKLFF.

This clonotype was seen a few times. The chain carries TRBV24-1 and TRBJ2-5; tentative D call: TRBD1 (6 bases). The ends were cut back, 9 bases at V and 3 bases at J, with 13 bases in the middle. Germline V gene lookup returns CDR1 KGHDR and CDR2 SFDVKD. This CDR3 comprises 13 residues. CDR3 in amino acids: CATQDRFKETQYF. The CDR3 DNA reads TGTGCCACCCAAGACAGGTTTAAAGAGACCCAGTACTTC.

This clonotype was seen more than once but under ten times. The genes are TRBV7-9 and TRBJ2-3; unclear D gene. The CDR3 runs 15 residues. Germline values: CDR1 SEHNR, CDR2 FQNEAQ (reference sequence). V shed 4 bases and J shed 0 bases, with 11 bases lying between them. CDR3 residues: CASSWTASSTDTQYF. CDR3 in DNA: TGTGCCAGCAGCTGGACGGCTTCTAGCACAGATACGCAGTATTTT.

The chain links TRBV27 to TRBJ1-5; D unresolved. The germline CDR1 and CDR2 sequences are MNHEY and SMNVEV (reference sequence). V was cut by 5 bases and J by 0 bases, with 8 bases left in between. The CDR3 totals 14 residues. The CDR3 DNA reads as TGTGCCAGCAGTCCCGTTAATAGCAATCAGCCCCAGCATTTT. Translated, it gives CASSPVNSNQPQHF.

There are a few counts of this clonotype. The chain links TRBV20-1 to TRBJ2-1; 8 nucleotides agree with TRBD2. Germline V gene data show CDR1 as DFQATT and CDR2 as SNEGSKA (reference sequence). After removal of 3 bases from V and 6 bases from J, the junction contained 13 bases not matched to a gene. This CDR3 contains 16 residues. The CDR3 DNA reads TGCAGTGCTAGGGCCCTCATAGCGGGATCGCCCAATGAGCAGTTCTTC. Its protein product is CSARALIAGSPNEQFF.

This clonotype was found a few times. V is TRBV13 and J is TRBJ1-2, with 7 positions matching TRBD1. CDR1 PRHDT and CDR2 FYEKMQ come from the germline V gene (reference sequence). Trimming removed 5 bases from V and 5 bases from J; junction bases left unmatched: 14. CDR3 length: 16 amino acids. CDR3 protein: CASSETTLTGPYGYTF. CDR3 nucleotide sequence: TGTGCCAGCAGCGAAACCACCCTGACAGGGCCATATGGCTACACCTTC.

The chain uses TRBV2 and TRBJ1-2; D is unresolved. The V end lost 3 bases, the J end lost 8 bases, and 19 bases lay between the germline ends. Germline V gene data show CDR1 as SNHLY and CDR2 as FYNNEI. The CDR3 sequence is 15 residues long. The CDR3 region is CASSEEGTLIYGYTF. The CDR3 DNA follows: TGTGCCAGCAGTGAGGAGGGCACCCTTATCTACGGCTACACCTTC.

V is TRBV19 and J is TRBJ2-2, with 10 bases fitting TRBD2. There are 15 residues in the CDR3. V was pared by 3 bases and J by 7 bases, with 5 bases of the junction left unmatched. Germline assignment: CDR1 LNHDA and CDR2 SQIVND (reference sequence). The CDR3 DNA is TGTGCCAGTAGTATCTTCACTAGCGGGAACGGGGAGCTGTTTTTT. This gives the protein CASSIFTSGNGELFF.

The V call is TRBV20-1, the J call TRBJ2-7, with 7 bases matching TRBD2. This CDR3 is 13 amino acids long. J was trimmed by 3 bases and V by 5 bases; bases with no gene match: 7. Germline CDR1 is DFQATT and CDR2 is SNEGSKA (reference sequence). The CDR3 sequence is CSAVTSAGYEQYF. The DNA for the CDR3 is TGCAGTGCTGTTACTAGCGCAGGCTACGAGCAGTACTTC.

This rearrangement joins TRBV2 to TRBJ2-1; 7 nucleotides line up with TRBD1. The CDR3 loop spans 13 amino acids. The germline V gene has CDR1 SNHLY and CDR2 FYNNEI. V gave up 4 bases and J gave up 6 bases; unmatched junction bases: 3. The CDR3 nucleotides are TGTGCCAGCAGTGGGGGACAGCTCAATGAGCAGTTCTTC. It translates to CASSGGQLNEQFF.

The genes are TRBV7-9 and TRBJ2-7; D might be TRBD1 (6 bases). Germline V gene lookup returns CDR1 SEHNR and CDR2 FQNEAQ (reference sequence). The V end was cut by 4 bases, the J end by 2 bases, with 15 bases between. The CDR3 is 15 amino acids. CDR3 sequence reads: CASSSRDTLTYEQYF. As DNA, the CDR3 is TGTGCCAGCAGCTCCAGGGACACCCTAACCTACGAGCAGTACTTC. Full variable domain (rest looked up from reference TRBV7-9 and TRBJ2-7): DTGVSQNPRHKITKRGQNVTFRCDPISEHNRLYWYRQTLGQGPEFLTYFQNEAQLEKSRLLSDRFSAERPKGSFSTLEIQRTEQGDSAMYLCASSSRDTLTYEQYFGPGTRLTVT.

The V call is TRBV6-5, the J call TRBJ2-5; no firm D call. The germline V gene encodes CDR1 MNHEY and CDR2 SVGAGI. The germline V and J ends were trimmed by 10 bases and 4 bases, with 10 bases remaining between them. CDR3 length: 11 residues. CDR3 protein: CATSQGETQYF. In nucleotides, the CDR3 is TGTGCCACCTCCCAAGGAGAGACCCAGTACTTC.

Only a few counts were recorded for this clonotype. The rearrangement uses TRBV7-8 and TRBJ2-3; 7 nucleotides align to TRBD1. Germline V CDR1 and CDR2: SGHVS, FQNEAQ. After removal of 4 bases from V and 2 bases from J, the junction contained 12 bases not matched to a gene. CDR3 length: 17 amino acids. The CDR3 sequence is CASSSNNRDSTTDTQYF. CDR3 sequence (DNA): TGTGCCAGCAGCTCGAATAACCGGGACAGCACCACAGATACGCAGTATTTT. Full variable domain (outside the CDR3, taken from reference TRBV7-8 and TRBJ2-3): GAGVSQSPRYKVAKRGQDVALRCDPISGHVSLFWYQQALGQGPEFLTYFQNEAQLDKSGLPSDRFFAERPEGSVSTLKIQRTQQEDSAVYLCASSSNNRDSTTDTQYFGPGTRLTVL.

This chain joins TRBV20-1 and TRBJ1-2; D remains unclear. Trimming took off 5 bases at V and 4 bases at J, with 11 bases between the two ends. The CDR3 runs 12 residues. Looked up from germline, CDR1 is DFQATT and CDR2 is SNEGSKA (reference sequence). CDR3 protein: CSAHTSTYGYTF. CDR3 DNA: TGCAGTGCTCACACCTCGACCTATGGCTACACCTTC.